Listed here are 26 T cell receptor beta chains from one sample, sequenced in a study of shared clonotypes between healthy human individuals. The data were produced by immunoSEQ multiplex PCR, yet TCRdb's version contains in-frame clones alone and is incomplete. The top ten hold 0.37% of the sample, which has roughly 2.2 million clones, roughly 90% seen once. Specimen: naive CD4+ T cells from PBMCs. Subset denoted: CD45RA+ positively selected. These receptors originate from a man between 18 and 35 years old in good health. Some clones in this sample may be carry-over from other donors' samples.

This chain links TRBV4-3 with TRBJ1-4; tentative D call: TRBD1 (5 bases). The CDR3 is 12 amino acids. Germline CDR1 reads LGHNA; CDR2 reads YSLEER. Trimming removed 6 bases from V and 8 bases from J, with 10 bases in between. This CDR3 is CASRATGEKLFF. Written as DNA, the CDR3 is TGCGCCAGCAGGGCAACAGGCGAAAAACTGTTTTTT.

The chain recombines TRBV5-1 with TRBJ1-1; no firm D call. V dropped 0 bases and J dropped 3 bases, with 15 bases sitting between them. CDR3 length: 16 residues. Germline V gene sequence: CDR1 SGHRS, CDR2 YFSETQ. CDR3 sequence: CASSLAVDHTHTEAFF. In DNA, the CDR3 is TGCGCCAGCAGCTTGGCCGTAGACCACACCCACACTGAAGCTTTCTTT.

V is TRBV7-7 and J is TRBJ2-2; D not certain. The length of the CDR3 is 13 residues. V lost 3 bases and J lost 10, with 12 bases in between. Germline V gene lookup returns CDR1 SSHAT and CDR2 FNYEAQ (reference sequence). The CDR3 DNA is TGTGCCAGCAGCTTGGTTCTTAAGACGGAGCTGTTTTTT. It specifies CASSLVLKTELFF.

This chain joins TRBV4-3 and TRBJ2-1; D unclear. This CDR3 is 14 amino acids long. Deletions cut 6 bases from V and 2 bases from J, with 11 bases between. Germline assignment: CDR1 LGHNA and CDR2 YSLEER. The CDR3 DNA reads as TGCGCCAGCAGACCGGGCCCTACCTACAATGAGCAGTTCTTC. It encodes CASRPGPTYNEQFF.

The chain joins TRBV5-1 to TRBJ2-7; weak D call: TRBD1 (6 bases). CDR1 is SGHRS and CDR2 is YFSETQ in the germline V gene. V was shortened by 1 base and J by 3 bases, with 17 bases between the two germline ends. This CDR3 is built from 16 residues. The CDR3 nucleotides read TGCGCCAGCAGCTTGACGGCACAGGGCCCACTCTACGAGCAGTACTTC. This translates into CASSLTAQGPLYEQYF.

V gene TRBV30 combines with J gene TRBJ2-3; 11 nucleotides line up with TRBD2. This CDR3 region has 16 residues. CDR1 and CDR2 (germline): GTSNPN, SVGIG (reference sequence). V shed 5 bases, J shed 3 bases, and the junction held 10 bases outside the gene matches. CDR3 sequence: CAWGPLTSGSTDTQYF. Here the CDR3 DNA reads TGTGCCTGGGGCCCTTTAACTAGCGGGAGTACAGATACGCAGTATTTT.

CDR3 sequence reads: CASRPTGKVAGEQYF. In DNA, the CDR3 is TGTGCCAGCAGGCCGACAGGGAAGGTAGCGGGCGAGCAGTACTTC. V usage is TRBV6-6 and J usage is TRBJ2-7; D possibly matches TRBD1 or TRBD2 (7 bases each). The CDR3 runs to 15 residues. Trimming removed 6 bases from V and 6 bases from J, with 21 bases in between. From germline, CDR1 is MNHNY and CDR2 SVGAGI (reference sequence).

This chain connects TRBV19 to TRBJ2-7, with D perhaps matching TRBD1 or TRBD2 (5 bases each). V dropped 1 base and J dropped 3 bases, with 13 bases sitting between them. The CDR3 extends over 15 amino acids. Germline lookup yields CDR1 LNHDA and CDR2 SQIVND (reference sequence). The CDR3 loop reads CASSIAGTADYEQYF. CDR3 nucleotide sequence: TGTGCCAGTAGTATAGCCGGGACGGCGGACTACGAGCAGTACTTC. Combining the CDR3 with reference TRBV19 and TRBJ2-7 gives the whole variable domain DGGITQSPKYLFRKEGQNVTLSCEQNLNHDAMYWYRQDPGQGLRLIYYSQIVNDFQKGDIAEGYSVSREKKESFPLTVTSAQKNPTAFYLCASSIAGTADYEQYFGPGTRLTVT.

The J gene is TRBJ1-1, the V gene TRBV5-8; unclear D gene. This CDR3 has 11 amino acids. Trimming stripped 5 bases from V and 6 bases from J, with 8 bases between. Germline CDR1 SGHTS, CDR2 YDEGEE. CDR3: CASSYYAEAFF. The CDR3 DNA follows: TGTGCCAGCAGTTACTACGCTGAAGCTTTCTTT.

The V gene is TRBV28, the J gene TRBJ1-5; 7 nucleotides agree with TRBD1. The CDR3 is 15 residues long. Germline lookup yields CDR1 MDHEN and CDR2 SYDVKM. V shed 6 bases and J 4 bases; nucleotides not matched to a gene: 9. CDR3 in amino acids: CASRPRGLGNQPQHF. The CDR3 DNA follows: TGTGCCAGCAGACCTAGGGGGCTCGGGAATCAGCCCCAGCATTTT.

The chain employs TRBV11-2 and TRBJ2-7, with a possible D match to TRBD2 (6 bases). V was cut by 4 bases and J by 7 bases, with 23 bases left in between. The CDR3 loop spans 16 amino acids. The germline V gene has CDR1 SGHAT and CDR2 FQNNGV. This chain's CDR3 is CASSSTKLARGREQYF. DNA for the CDR3: TGTGCCAGCAGCTCCACAAAACTAGCCCGAGGGAGGGAGCAGTACTTC. The variable domain in full, completed from reference TRBV11-2 and TRBJ2-7, reads EAGVAQSPRYKIIEKRQSVAFWCNPISGHATLYWYQQILGQGPKLLIQFQNNGVVDDSQLPKDRFSAERLKGVDSTLKIQPAKLEDSAVYLCASSSTKLARGREQYFGPGTRLTVT.

The rearrangement joins TRBV10-1 to TRBJ2-7, with a tentative D call TRBD1 (5 bases). Trimming left V 4 bases short and J 7 bases short, with 14 bases between. CDR1 and CDR2 from the germline V gene are WNHNN and SYGVQD (reference sequence). The CDR3 runs to 13 residues. Here the CDR3 reads CASSGGTSEEQYF. CDR3 nucleotides: TGCGCCAGCAGTGGGGGCACCTCGGAGGAGCAGTACTTC.

This clone appeared a few times. This specimen includes other DNA sequences encoding the same CDR3. The genes are TRBV5-1 and TRBJ2-1; TRBD2 agrees at 7 bases. Germline V gene lookup returns CDR1 SGHRS and CDR2 YFSETQ. CDR3 length: 16 residues. After removal of 0 bases from V and 0 bases from J, the junction contained 3 bases not matched to a gene. CDR3 in DNA: TGCGCCAGCAGCTTGGCTGGCGGGAGCTCCTACAATGAGCAGTTCTTC. Translating it yields CASSLAGGSSYNEQFF.

The chain's CDR3 is CASSPWTVTNTGELFF. DNA of the CDR3: TGCGCCAGCAGCCCCTGGACAGTAACAAACACCGGGGAGCTGTTTTTT. The rearrangement links TRBV5-1 to TRBJ2-2; D is perhaps TRBD1 (6 bases). This CDR3 contains 16 residues. Germline lookup yields CDR1 SGHRS and CDR2 YFSETQ. The V end lost 4 bases, the J end lost 2 bases, and 15 bases lay between the germline ends.

V gene TRBV11-2 combines with J gene TRBJ2-7; no definite D call. Germline V gene lookup returns CDR1 SGHAT and CDR2 FQNNGV. This CDR3 is 12 amino acids long. Trimming shortened V by 1 base and J by 6 bases, and 7 bases separated the two germline ends. CDR3 DNA: TGTGCCAGCAGCTTAGGATATCGCGAGCAGTACTTC. As protein: CASSLGYREQYF. The full variable domain, completed using reference TRBV11-2 and TRBJ2-7, is EAGVAQSPRYKIIEKRQSVAFWCNPISGHATLYWYQQILGQGPKLLIQFQNNGVVDDSQLPKDRFSAERLKGVDSTLKIQPAKLEDSAVYLCASSLGYREQYFGPGTRLTVT.

The rearrangement links TRBV14 to TRBJ1-2, with a possible D match to TRBD1 (5 bases). V was cut by 4 bases and J by 4 bases, with 10 bases left in between. Germline V gives CDR1 SGHDN, CDR2 FVKESK. The CDR3 covers 13 residues. Here the CDR3 reads CASSRQRGYGYTF. In DNA form, the CDR3 reads TGTGCCAGCAGCCGACAGAGGGGCTATGGCTACACCTTC.

The chain links TRBV28 to TRBJ1-1; D is undetermined. The CDR3 spans 15 residues. Germline CDR1 and CDR2: MDHEN and SYDVKM. V lost 6 bases to trimming and J lost 5 bases, with 19 bases between them. The CDR3 loop reads CASRYPLWGRTEAFF. DNA for the CDR3: TGTGCCAGCAGATACCCCCTGTGGGGTCGAACTGAAGCTTTCTTT.

The chain links TRBV7-2 to TRBJ2-1, with D uncertain. This CDR3 is 14 amino acids long. Germline CDR1 is SGHTA and CDR2 is FQGNSA. Trimming shortened V by 0 bases and J by 7 bases, and 10 bases separated the two germline ends. CDR3 DNA: TGTGCCAGCAGCTTAGCGCGATTTGGGAATGAGCAGTTCTTC. This gives the protein CASSLARFGNEQFF.

In the case of this clone: This same CDR3 is encoded by further DNA sequences in the sample. V gene TRBV5-1 combines with J gene TRBJ1-5; 9 bases fit TRBD1. In germline, CDR1 is SGHRS, CDR2 YFSETQ. After removal of 0 bases from V and 6 bases from J, the junction contained 4 bases not matched to a gene. The CDR3 extends over 15 amino acids. CDR3 bases: TGCGCCAGCAGCTTGGGACAGGGGGGGGCTCAGCCCCAGCATTTT. It codes for CASSLGQGGAQPQHF.

The genes are TRBV6-1 and TRBJ2-3; 7 bases agree with TRBD2. CDR3 length equals 14 residues. Germline loops: CDR1 MNHNS, CDR2 SASEGT. Trimming removed 8 bases from V and 2 bases from J; junction bases left unmatched: 7. The CDR3 DNA reads TGTGCCAGCGGTAGCGGGCCGTTCACAGATACGCAGTATTTT. Translation gives CASGSGPFTDTQYF.

This clone has only one observation. The V gene is TRBV19, the J gene TRBJ2-7; TRBD2 matches 8 bases. In germline, CDR1 is LNHDA, CDR2 SQIVND (reference sequence). The CDR3 has 15 residues. V lost 7 bases and J lost 1; bases outside the gene matches: 9. Here the CDR3 DNA reads TGTGCCAGTACCCCCGGGGGGGGAACGTCCTACGAGCAGTACTTC. It encodes CASTPGGGTSYEQYF.

V is TRBV9 and J is TRBJ1-3, with D maybe TRBD1 (5 bases). CDR3 size: 14 residues. CDR1 SGDLS and CDR2 YYNGEE come from the germline V gene. The V gene lost 3 bases and the J gene lost 5 bases, with 12 bases spanning the gap. CDR3: CASSDRGGRNTIYF. The CDR3 region has the DNA TGTGCCAGCAGCGATCGTGGGGGAAGAAACACCATATATTTT.

About this clone itself: Other DNA sequences in this specimen translate into the identical CDR3. The chain joins TRBV5-1 to TRBJ2-3; the match to TRBD1 covers 7 bases. Unmatched junction bases numbered 2, after V lost 3 bases and J lost 1 base. Germline V CDR1 and CDR2: SGHRS, YFSETQ. This CDR3 is built from 14 residues. CDR3 sequence: CASSSGQGTDTQYF. The CDR3 DNA follows: TGCGCCAGCAGCTCCGGACAGGGCACAGATACGCAGTATTTT. The whole variable domain, remainder taken from reference TRBV5-1 and TRBJ2-3, is KAGVTQTPRYLIKTRGQQVTLSCSPISGHRSVSWYQQTPGQGLQFLFEYFSETQRNKGNFPGRFSGRQFSNSRSEMNVSTLELGDSALYLCASSSGQGTDTQYFGPGTRLTVL.

This chain links TRBV6-6 with TRBJ2-5, with D perhaps TRBD1 or TRBD2 (6 bases each). Trimming shortened V by 6 bases and J by 2 bases, and 16 bases separated the two germline ends. This CDR3 contains 15 residues. Germline V gene sequence: CDR1 MNHNY, CDR2 SVGAGI (reference sequence). CDR3 region: CASSGGPGVQETQYF. The CDR3 DNA sequence: TGTGCCAGCAGCGGGGGCCCCGGCGTACAAGAGACCCAGTACTTC.

The V call is TRBV19, the J call TRBJ1-1, with 7 bases matching TRBD1. V trimming: 0 bases; J trimming: 1 base; junction bases outside the gene matches: 2. This CDR3 contains 15 residues. The germline V gene encodes CDR1 LNHDA and CDR2 SQIVND (reference sequence). CDR3 in amino acids: CASSIDGTANTEAFF. The CDR3 nucleotides read TGTGCCAGTAGTATAGACGGGACAGCGAACACTGAAGCTTTCTTT.

This clone was seen a few times. The chain couples TRBV4-1 to TRBJ1-1; 8 bases agree with TRBD1. Per germline, CDR1 MGHRA and CDR2 YSYEKL. The CDR3 runs to 16 residues. V lost 5 bases and J lost 4; bases outside the gene matches: 12. The CDR3 region is CASSDRDRQSGTEAFF. The CDR3 nucleotides are TGCGCCAGCAGCGACCGGGACAGGCAGAGTGGCACTGAAGCTTTCTTT.